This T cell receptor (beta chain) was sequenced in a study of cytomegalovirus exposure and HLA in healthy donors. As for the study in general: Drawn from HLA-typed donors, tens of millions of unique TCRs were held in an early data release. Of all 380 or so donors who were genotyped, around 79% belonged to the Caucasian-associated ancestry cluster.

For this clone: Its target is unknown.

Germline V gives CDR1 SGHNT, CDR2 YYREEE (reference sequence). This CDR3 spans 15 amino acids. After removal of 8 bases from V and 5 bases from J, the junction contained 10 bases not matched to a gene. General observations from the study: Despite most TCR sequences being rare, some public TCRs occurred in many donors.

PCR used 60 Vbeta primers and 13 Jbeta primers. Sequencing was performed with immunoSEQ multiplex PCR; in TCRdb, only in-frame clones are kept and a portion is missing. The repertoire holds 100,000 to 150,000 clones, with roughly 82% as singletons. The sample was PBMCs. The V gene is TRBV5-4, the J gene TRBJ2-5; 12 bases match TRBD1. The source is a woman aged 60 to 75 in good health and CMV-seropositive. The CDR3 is CASGSGQGAKETQYF. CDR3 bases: TGTGCCAGTGGCTCGGGACAGGGGGCAAAGGAGACCCAGTACTTC.